This T cell receptor (beta chain) emerged from a study of cytomegalovirus exposure and HLA in healthy donors. Study findings and constraints: What was likely a sequencing artifact was a cluster of highly shared sequence variants. In vitro assays verified that a few CMV-associated chains recognized CMV antigens specifically. Rare sequences made up most TCRs, while some public TCRs were found in many donors. Researchers counted roughly 160 TCR beta chains as cytomegalovirus-associated.

Trimming took 4 bases from V and 0 from J; bases not matched to a gene: 3. This CDR3 comprises 13 residues. Germline lookup yields CDR1 SQVTM and CDR2 ANQGSEA. The primer mix had 60 Vbeta and 13 Jbeta primers. The method was immunoSEQ multiplex PCR; TCRdb's version includes in-frame clones alone and lacks a portion of them. The table shows 150,000 to 200,000 clones, with around 78% occurring only once. On this clone itself: Its antigen is not identified.

This clonotype was obtained from a woman younger than 45 in good health and CMV-seropositive. Sequences were obtained from PBMCs. The rearrangement links TRBV29-1 to TRBJ2-7; TRBD2 matches 7 bases. The CDR3 sequence: CSVAVAGSYEQYF. CDR3 DNA sequence: TGCAGCGTTGCGGTAGCGGGCTCCTACGAGCAGTACTTC.